A single sample is the source of the 8 T cell receptor beta chains below, sequenced in a study of T-cell memory formation after mild COVID-19. TCRdb re-called the 5' RACE reads with MiXCR, one entry per CDR3 protein. The sample lists 500,000 to 550,000 distinct CDR3 sequences, roughly 22% occurring once. Sequencing was done on a sample of PBMCs or a T cell subset sorted from them (not recorded which). The origin of the receptors is an adult woman who had mild COVID-19 (a few samples of this study predate the infection). Cell type and time point are not known.

The gene calls are TRBV7-2 and TRBJ1-2; TRBD1 might be the D (6 bases). The V and J ends lost 4 bases and 4 bases respectively, with 16 bases between them. The CDR3 length is 15 residues. CDR1 is SGHTA and CDR2 is FQGNSA in the germline V gene. CDR3 DNA sequence: TGTGCCAGCAGCTCCCGGACAGTCGACCTCTATGGCTACACCTTC. It encodes CASSSRTVDLYGYTF.

Comment on this clonotype: The junction differs from germline at one of its ends, possibly a read error. V usage is TRBV6-2 or TRBV6-3 and J usage is TRBJ2-1, with D possibly matching TRBD2 (5 bases). The CDR3 runs 14 residues. Germline CDR1 is MNHEY and CDR2 is SVGEGT. The CDR3 region is CASKKRQAPTKDNF. The CDR3 bases are TGTGCCAGCAAAAAGCGGCAGGCCCCCACTAAGGATAACTTC.

This chain joins TRBV24-1 and TRBJ2-5; TRBD2 matches 8 bases. CDR1 KGHDR and CDR2 SFDVKD come from the germline V gene. The CDR3 has 15 residues. The junction had 5 bases not matched to a gene; V was cut back by 4 bases and J by 2 bases. In DNA form, the CDR3 reads TGTGCCACCAGTGACCCCGGGACTAGTCAAGAGACCCAGTACTTC. It is translated as CATSDPGTSQETQYF.

J is TRBJ1-2 and V is TRBV12-3 or TRBV12-4; D possibly corresponds to TRBD1 (6 bases). The ends were cut back, 2 bases at V and 8 bases at J, with 15 bases in the middle. The CDR3 spans 14 residues. In DNA, the CDR3 is TGTGCCAGCAGTTTATCGGCAGGGGTGGGAGGCTACACCTTC. This encodes CASSLSAGVGGYTF.

The gene calls are TRBV7-6 and TRBJ2-5, with D perhaps TRBD2 (6 bases). Germline V gene sequence: CDR1 SGHVS, CDR2 FNYEAQ. The CDR3 sequence is 15 residues long. Trimming stripped 8 bases from V and 2 bases from J, with 18 bases between. The CDR3: CASANAGMGQETQYF. The CDR3 DNA is TGTGCCAGCGCCAACGCGGGGATGGGACAAGAGACCCAGTACTTC.

The table lists this clonotype with a few counts. The chain carries TRBV12-3 or TRBV12-4 and TRBJ2-5, with 7 bases that match TRBD2. This CDR3 has 18 amino acids. V was clipped by 4 bases and J by 1 base; unmatched bases: 15. DNA for the CDR3: TGTGCCAGCAGTTGGCGATCTGGTAGCGGGCTCCTCCAAGAGACCCAGTACTTC. It is translated as CASSWRSGSGLLQETQYF.

The CDR3 coding sequence is TGTGCCAGCAGCTTCGGAGATCCGTCCCAGCATTTT. Translation gives CASSFGDPSQHF. The chain uses TRBV7-9 and TRBJ1-5; D is uncertain. Trimming removed 3 bases at V and 11 bases at J, with 11 bases between. CDR3 length equals 12 residues. From germline, CDR1 is SEHNR and CDR2 FQNEAQ (reference sequence).

This clonotype occurred a few times. The chain couples TRBV12-3 or TRBV12-4 to TRBJ2-1, with TRBD2 matching over 10 bases. The CDR3 totals 17 residues. With V trimmed by 6 bases and J by 9 bases, 17 bases remained unmatched. The DNA for the CDR3 is TGTGCCAGCAGACCCGCCACCATAGCGGGAGGAGTGGGTGAGCAGTTCTTC. This gives the protein CASRPATIAGGVGEQFF.